Listed below are T cell receptor beta chains from one sample, sequenced in a study of CD8 T cells in ankylosing spondylitis. In TCRdb, the 5' RACE reads were re-called with MiXCR into one record per CDR3 protein. The sample contains roughly 64,000 distinct CDR3 sequences, around 6.5% of which appear only once. Input material: synovial fluid, either unsorted or a sorted T cell fraction (not recorded which). The receptors come from a male donor with ankylosing spondylitis. The CDR3 runs from the conserved cysteine through the conserved F or W. A D gene is named only where the DNA matches it firmly. Size values are once, few and many counts, or a class for expanded clones, and some rows have none.

D	V	size	J	CDR3	DNA
.	TRBV5-4	few	TRBJ2-7	CASSLGGPGYYEQYF	TGTGCCAGCAGCTTGGGGGGTCCAGGTTACTACGAGCAGTACTTC
TRBD2	TRBV7-8	.	TRBJ2-7	CASSFRGGVSYEQYF	TGTGCCAGCAGCTTCCGGGGGGGGGTCTCCTACGAGCAGTACTTC
.	TRBV10-2	many	TRBJ1-1	CASNRRGTEAFF	TGCGCCAGCAATCGCAGGGGAACTGAAGCTTTCTTT
.	TRBV7-9	few	TRBJ2-4	CASSEKQNIQYF	TGTGCCAGCAGCGAGAAACAAAACATTCAGTACTTC
.	TRBV12-3/TRBV12-4	many	TRBJ2-5	CASSLGGGEKTQYF	TGTGCCAGCAGTTTAGGAGGAGGGGAGAAGACCCAGTACTTC
.	TRBV28	.	TRBJ2-1	CASGVDGLSYNEQFF	TGTGCCAGCGGGGTAGACGGACTCTCCTACAATGAGCAGTTCTTC
TRBD1	TRBV7-9	many	TRBJ2-7	CASLGQGDYEQYF	TGTGCCAGCCTTGGACAGGGTGACTACGAGCAGTACTTC
TRBD2	TRBV30	many	TRBJ2-7	CAWSNAGGGYEQYF	TGTGCCTGGAGCAACGCGGGGGGGGGCTACGAGCAGTACTTC
.	TRBV24-1	.	TRBJ1-5	CATSDFEQPQHF	TGTGCCACCAGTGATTTTGAGCAGCCCCAGCATTTT
TRBD2	TRBV10-3	many	TRBJ2-7	CATGTSGRGYEQYF	TGTGCCACCGGGACTAGCGGGAGAGGGTACGAGCAGTACTTC
.	TRBV6-1	.	TRBJ2-1	CASSEGGEQFF	TGTGCCAGCAGTGAAGGGGGAGAGCAGTTCTTC
.	TRBV7-9	.	TRBJ2-5	CASSLSFWLRSETQYF	TGTGCCAGCAGCTTATCATTTTGGCTCAGGTCAGAGACCCAGTACTTC
.	TRBV7-2	.	TRBJ2-1	CASWVGDEQFF	TGTGCCAGCTGGGTCGGAGATGAGCAGTTCTTC
.	TRBV4-2	many	TRBJ2-2	CASSLRENFTGELFF	TGTGCCAGCAGCCTAAGGGAAAACTTCACCGGGGAGCTGTTTTTT
.	TRBV11-2	.	TRBJ1-2	CASSLDIAANYGYTF	TGTGCCAGCAGCTTAGATATCGCAGCTAACTATGGCTACACCTTC
.	TRBV19	few	TRBJ2-7	CASRPRTASYEQYF	TGTGCCAGTAGACCACGGACCGCCTCCTACGAGCAGTACTTC
TRBD1	TRBV5-6	many	TRBJ1-2	CASSLQGFYGYTF	TGTGCCAGCAGCTTACAGGGGTTCTATGGCTACACCTTC
TRBD2	TRBV7-8	many	TRBJ2-1	CASSLPTSGNTNEQFF	TGTGCCAGCAGCTTACCGACTAGCGGGAATACTAATGAGCAGTTCTTC
.	TRBV9	.	TRBJ2-1	CASSGFSGWGNEQFF	TGTGCCAGCAGCGGTTTTAGCGGATGGGGGAATGAGCAGTTCTTC
.	TRBV7-8	many	TRBJ1-2	CASSLGSRNYGYTF	TGTGCCAGCAGCTTAGGCAGCCGTAACTATGGCTACACCTTC
.	TRBV5-1	many	TRBJ2-5	CASSLAAPRETQYF	TGCGCCAGCAGCTTGGCCGCCCCCCGGGAGACCCAGTACTTC
TRBD2	TRBV5-1	few	TRBJ2-2	CASSPQNSGTRTGELFF	TGCGCCAGCAGCCCCCAAAATAGCGGGACTCGCACCGGGGAGCTGTTTTTT
.	TRBV30	.	TRBJ2-2	CAWSVIPFGELFF	TGTGCCTGGAGTGTAATTCCCTTCGGGGAGCTGTTTTTT
.	TRBV7-7	.	TRBJ2-2	CASSLTAANTGELFFF	.
.	TRBV20-1	few	TRBJ2-7	CSAREAGSAYEQYF	TGCAGTGCTAGAGAGGCAGGGAGCGCCTACGAGCAGTACTTC
.	TRBV7-2	many	TRBJ1-1	CASSLTQPGGEAFF	TGTGCCAGCAGCCTAACACAGCCGGGGGGTGAAGCTTTCTTT
.	TRBV11-1	many	TRBJ2-1	CASHGLPPYNEQFF	TGTGCCAGCCATGGCCTCCCCCCCTACAATGAGCAGTTCTTC
.	TRBV7-3	.	TRBJ2-3	CASSPEGLPGADTHF	TGTGCCAGCAGCCCCGAGGGTTTACCCGGCGCAGATACGCATTTT
.	TRBV6-5	.	TRBJ2-7	CASSYQRRQVREQYF	TGTGCCAGCAGTTACCAAAGGAGACAGGTGCGTGAGCAGTACTTC
TRBD2	TRBV20-1	many	TRBJ2-7	CSARLAGGPYEQYF	TGCAGTGCCCGGCTAGCGGGAGGCCCCTACGAGCAGTACTTC
.	TRBV28	.	TRBJ1-5	CASRTMGGRNQPQHF	TGTGCCAGCAGAACGATGGGGGGTCGGAATCAGCCCCAGCATTTT
TRBD1	TRBV27	.	TRBJ1-2	CASSSHRGSNYGYTF	TGTGCCAGCAGTTCCCACAGGGGTTCTAACTATGGCTACACCTTC
.	TRBV20-1	few	TRBJ1-6	CSVSAGAGNNSPLHF	TGCAGTGTTTCGGCCGGGGCTGGAAACAATTCACCCCTCCACTTT
TRBD2	TRBV6-1	few	TRBJ2-7	CASSARGGREQYF	TGTGCCAGCAGTGCCCGCGGGGGGCGGGAGCAGTACTTC
.	TRBV6-2/TRBV6-3	.	TRBJ2-7	CASSLSGTYEQYF	TGTGCCAGCAGCCTAAGCGGAACCTACGAGCAGTACTTC
TRBD2	TRBV7-2	many	TRBJ2-7	CASSFTAGGGYEQYF	TGTGCCAGCAGCTTCACGGCGGGAGGTGGGTACGAGCAGTACTTC
TRBD2	TRBV5-1	few	TRBJ2-7	CASSKGLASGEQYF	TGCGCCAGCAGCAAAGGACTAGCGTCGGGCGAGCAGTACTTC
TRBD2	TRBV19	few	TRBJ2-3	CASRSSGPGRDTQYF	TGTGCCAGTAGGTCTAGCGGGCCCGGCAGAGATACGCAGTATTTT
TRBD2	TRBV29-1	many	TRBJ2-7	CSGGTSGVGEQYF	TGCAGCGGTGGGACTAGCGGTGTGGGGGAGCAGTACTTC
.	TRBV5-1	many	TRBJ2-7	CASSPTRQTEQYF	TGCGCCAGCAGCCCGACTAGACAGACCGAGCAGTACTTC
.	TRBV2	few	TRBJ2-2	CASRYYNTGELFF	TGTGCCAGCCGGTACTACAACACCGGGGAGCTGTTTTTT
TRBD1	TRBV20-1	many	TRBJ1-5	CSARDGGTGGGNQPQHF	TGCAGTGCTAGAGATGGGGGGACAGGGGGCGGAAATCAGCCCCAGCATTTT
.	TRBV29-1	many	TRBJ2-7	CSVDKADWLGGQVSYEQYF	TGCAGCGTTGATAAGGCCGATTGGCTGGGGGGGCAGGTTAGCTACGAGCAGTACTTC
TRBD2	TRBV29-1	many	TRBJ2-1	CSVEWREGLEQFF	TGCAGCGTTGAATGGCGGGAGGGCTTGGAGCAGTTCTTC
.	TRBV5-6	few	TRBJ2-3	CASSPSTGYSTDTQYF	TGTGCCAGCAGCCCAAGTACAGGGTATAGCACAGATACGCAGTATTTT
TRBD2	TRBV29-1	many	TRBJ2-1	CSVGGGEWATPFF	TGCAGCGTTGGGGGAGGGGAGTGGGCCACCCCGTTCTTC
TRBD2	TRBV28	many	TRBJ2-1	CASRLGLAYNEQFF	TGTGCCAGCAGACTGGGACTAGCCTACAATGAGCAGTTCTTC
TRBD1	TRBV7-9	.	TRBJ2-5	CASSPSRQGDWVQYF	TGTGCCAGCAGCCCCTCCCGACAGGGGGACTGGGTCCAGTACTTC
TRBD1	TRBV6-5	medium-sized	TRBJ1-1	CASSFDRDYGTEAFF	TGTGCCAGCAGTTTCGACAGGGATTACGGCACTGAAGCTTTCTTT
.	TRBV20-1	few	TRBJ1-5	CSARARGGGFYQPQHF	TGCAGTGCTAGAGCGAGGGGTGGGGGCTTCTATCAGCCCCAGCATTTT
TRBD1	TRBV29-1	many	TRBJ1-2	CSADREDYGYTF	TGCAGCGCGGACAGGGAGGACTATGGCTACACCTTC
TRBD2	TRBV20-1	many	TRBJ2-7	CSASTPSGRALEQYF	TGCAGTGCTAGTACGCCTAGCGGGAGGGCCCTCGAGCAGTACTTC
.	TRBV9	many	TRBJ2-2	CASSVVPLGGTGELFF	TGTGCCAGCAGCGTAGTCCCCCTGGGGGGCACCGGGGAGCTGTTTTTT
.	TRBV28	.	TRBJ1-5	CASRSPNQPQHF	TGTGCCAGCAGAAGTCCCAATCAGCCCCAGCATTTT
.	TRBV5-6	.	TRBJ2-1	CASSLHNEQFF	TGTGCCAGCAGCTTACACAATGAGCAGTTCTTC
TRBD2	TRBV7-3	many	TRBJ2-3	CASSLNGREADTQYF	TGTGCCAGCAGCTTAAACGGGAGGGAGGCAGATACGCAGTATTTT
.	TRBV7-2	many	TRBJ2-7	CASSLATSYEQYF	TGTGCCAGCAGCTTAGCTACTAGCTACGAGCAGTACTTC
TRBD2	TRBV29-1	many	TRBJ2-3	CSVGGNVAGLTDTQYF	TGCAGCGTTGGGGGTAATGTAGCGGGACTCACAGATACGCAGTATTTT
TRBD1	TRBV4-3	many	TRBJ2-7	CASSQGQGSFEQYF	TGCGCCAGCAGCCAGGGACAGGGATCATTCGAGCAGTACTTC